Shown below are 31 T cell receptor beta chains from a single sample sequenced in a study of T cells in Graves' hyperthyroidism and ophthalmopathy. Amplified regions were TCR beta CDR3 sequences from RNA transcripts. A first-round RT-PCR of the TCR CDR3 used the HTBI primer set. TCRdb re-called the multiplex PCR reads with MiXCR, one entry per CDR3 protein. In the table there are roughly 400,000 distinct CDR3 sequences, roughly 25% of which are singletons. Sequencing was carried out using blood. Receptor source: a man over 45 with Graves' hyperthyroidism.

CDR3 sequence (DNA): TGTGCCAGCCAAACAGAGGGAGAAGAGCACTATGGCTACACCTTC. Translated: CASQTEGEEHYGYTF. The rearrangement uses TRBV19 and TRBJ1-2; D unresolved. Germline-derived CDR1 and CDR2 are LNHDA and SQIVND (reference sequence). This CDR3 region has 15 residues. The ends were cut back, 9 bases at V and 3 bases at J, with 20 bases in the middle.

The gene calls are TRBV6-1 and TRBJ2-7, with 9 bases matching TRBD1. Germline V gene sequence: CDR1 MNHNS, CDR2 SASEGT. V trimming: 7 bases; J trimming: 6 bases; junction bases outside the gene matches: 4. The CDR3 is 12 amino acids. The CDR3 reads CASNRGQGEQYF. The CDR3 nucleotides read TGTGCCAGCAACAGGGGGCAAGGCGAGCAGTACTTC.

This clonotype was found many times. The rearrangement links TRBV24-1 to TRBJ2-5; TRBD2 matches at 8 bases. This CDR3 spans 15 amino acids. Looked up from germline, CDR1 is KGHDR and CDR2 is SFDVKD. The trim removed 3 bases at V and 3 bases at J, leaving 5 bases unmatched. As DNA, the CDR3 is TGTGCCACCAGTGATCCTTTAGCGGGGAAAGAGACCCAGTACTTC. It yields the protein CATSDPLAGKETQYF.

The table lists this clonotype with a count of one. The chain employs TRBV5-1 and TRBJ2-2; maybe TRBD1 (5 bases). In germline, CDR1 is SGHRS, CDR2 YFSETQ. Trimming pared 5 bases from V and 6 bases from J, leaving 14 bases between. The CDR3 sequence is 14 residues long. The CDR3 is CASRWTTGPGELFF. The CDR3 coding sequence is TGCGCCAGCAGATGGACAACGGGCCCCGGGGAGCTGTTTTTT.

This clonotype came up a few times. V and J are TRBV11-2 and TRBJ2-7; 11 nucleotides match TRBD2. The germline V gene encodes CDR1 SGHAT and CDR2 FQNNGV. J was trimmed by 4 bases and V by 5 bases; bases with no gene match: 13. There are 17 residues in the CDR3. CDR3 DNA: TGTGCCAGCAGCCTCGACTTACTAGCGGGAGTTAGATACGAGCAGTACTTC. This sequence encodes CASSLDLLAGVRYEQYF.

This clonotype was counted at least ten times. V and J are TRBV28 and TRBJ1-1; 7 nucleotides agree with TRBD1. Germline V gene lookup returns CDR1 MDHEN and CDR2 SYDVKM. With 5 bases clipped from V and 2 bases from J, the junction kept 11 bases outside the gene matches. The CDR3 runs to 16 residues. The CDR3 coding sequence is TGTGCCAGCAGTGCCCACAGGGGTAAAGAAAACACTGAAGCTTTCTTT. Translation gives CASSAHRGKENTEAFF.

The chain carries TRBV5-1 and TRBJ2-1, with 10 bases identical to TRBD2. V shed 5 bases and J 0 bases; nucleotides not matched to a gene: 8. The germline V gene encodes CDR1 SGHRS and CDR2 YFSETQ. The CDR3 totals 17 residues. The CDR3 here is CASRSASGSSSYNEQFF. CDR3 bases: TGCGCCAGCAGATCTGCTAGCGGGAGTAGCTCCTACAATGAGCAGTTCTTC.

The chain links TRBV6-2 or TRBV6-3 to TRBJ2-1, with unresolved D. The CDR3 has 14 amino acids. Between the trimmed V and J ends, which lost 5 bases and 10 bases, there was a span of 18 bases. Germline assignment: CDR1 MNHEY and CDR2 SVGEGT. CDR3 sequence: CASSAESLVGEQFF. In DNA, the CDR3 is TGTGCCAGCAGTGCTGAATCCCTGGTGGGCGAGCAGTTCTTC.

A single count supports this clonotype. A much larger clone differs by one base, so this may be a read error. CDR3: CASSEASGFYEQYF. CDR3 bases: TGTGCCAGCAGTGAAGCCAGCGGGTTCTACGAGCAGTACTTC. This rearrangement joins TRBV6-1 to TRBJ2-7; TRBD2 might be the D (6 bases). Deletions cut 0 bases from V and 3 bases from J, with 9 bases between. This CDR3 is 14 amino acids long. CDR1 MNHNS and CDR2 SASEGT come from the germline V gene.

This clonotype appeared many times. The chain combines TRBV28 with TRBJ2-7, with TRBD1 matching 8 bases. The CDR3 is 14 residues long. The V gene's germline CDR1 is MDHEN and CDR2 SYDVKM. V shed 5 bases, J shed 6 bases, and the junction held 9 bases outside the gene matches. CDR3 nucleotides: TGTGCCAGCAGTCCGCCCGCCAGGGGGCTCGAGCAGTACTTC. It codes for CASSPPARGLEQYF.

This rearrangement joins TRBV29-1 to TRBJ2-5, with TRBD2 matching 9 bases. CDR3 size: 14 residues. Germline CDR1 SQVTM, CDR2 ANQGSEA. V lost 6 bases, J lost 4 bases, and 9 bases stayed unmatched. As DNA, the CDR3 is TGCAGCGTGGAAATAGCGGGAGTTGGAGAGACCCAGTACTTC. Translation gives CSVEIAGVGETQYF.

This clonotype has a handful of counts. The chain combines TRBV2 with TRBJ2-7; no clear D gene. The CDR3 runs to 13 residues. Trimming shortened V by 0 bases and J by 10 bases, and 13 bases separated the two germline ends. Germline lookup yields CDR1 SNHLY and CDR2 FYNNEI. DNA for the CDR3: TGTGCCAGCAGTGAAGCTGCGGTCGGGCGACAGTACTTC. Protein: CASSEAAVGRQYF.

This clonotype was seen many times. The genes are TRBV29-1 and TRBJ1-1; 12 bases are a match to TRBD1. CDR1 and CDR2 (germline): SQVTM, ANQGSEA. The junction had 2 bases not matched to a gene; V was cut back by 7 bases and J by 8 bases. This CDR3 spans 11 amino acids. The CDR3 sequence: CSGGTGGEAFF. CDR3 nucleotides: TGCAGCGGAGGGACAGGGGGCGAAGCTTTCTTT.

This clonotype has just a few counts. The chain has TRBV9 and TRBJ2-3; 12 bases agree with TRBD2. J was trimmed by 4 bases and V by 2 bases; bases with no gene match: 5. This CDR3 has 16 residues. Germline CDR1 SGDLS, CDR2 YYNGEE. CDR3 residues: CASSVTSGSAADTQYF. The CDR3 coding sequence is TGTGCCAGCAGCGTGACTAGCGGGAGTGCTGCAGATACGCAGTATTTT.

The chain has TRBV27 and TRBJ2-1; 8 nucleotides align to TRBD2. Germline V gives CDR1 MNHEY, CDR2 SMNVEV (reference sequence). The CDR3 length is 15 residues. V dropped 6 bases and J dropped 5; count of bases not matched to a gene: 9. This chain's CDR3 is CASSQELAEHNEQFF. As DNA, the CDR3 is TGTGCCAGCAGCCAAGAACTAGCGGAGCACAATGAGCAGTTCTTC.

The chain couples TRBV5-4 to TRBJ2-3; 8 bases map to TRBD2. Unmatched junction bases numbered 6, after V lost 2 bases and J lost 4 bases. CDR3 length: 15 amino acids. From germline, CDR1 is SGHNT and CDR2 YYREEE (reference sequence). The CDR3 is CASSFFSGKSDTQYF. The CDR3 bases are TGTGCCAGCAGCTTTTTTAGCGGGAAGTCAGATACGCAGTATTTT.

This clonotype was observed many times. This chain uses TRBV6-2 or TRBV6-3 with TRBJ1-5, with D possibly matching TRBD1 (5 bases). Germline V CDR1 and CDR2: MNHEY, SVGEGT. The CDR3 has 14 amino acids. V was clipped by 4 bases and J by 6 bases, with 13 bases between them. CDR3: CASSLSGHGQPQHF. CDR3 DNA sequence: TGTGCCAGCAGTTTATCAGGGCACGGTCAGCCCCAGCATTTT.

This clonotype came up many times. This chain uses TRBV7-2 with TRBJ2-7; D is uncertain. Trimming removed 4 bases at V and 2 bases at J, with 6 bases between. The CDR3 is 12 amino acids. Germline CDR1 is SGHTA and CDR2 is FQGNSA. CDR3 sequence: CASSSNPYEQYF. The CDR3 DNA follows: TGTGCCAGCAGCTCTAACCCCTACGAGCAGTACTTC.

This clonotype came up a few times. V and J are TRBV5-1 and TRBJ1-2; D is unresolved. This CDR3 spans 13 amino acids. Per germline, CDR1 SGHRS and CDR2 YFSETQ. Trimming left V 0 bases short and J 8 bases short, with 11 bases between. The chain's CDR3 is CASSLGGIGGYTF. The CDR3 bases are TGCGCCAGCAGCTTGGGAGGGATCGGCGGCTACACCTTC.

The chain links TRBV20-1 to TRBJ2-1; D gene unclear. The V end lost 4 bases, the J end lost 4 bases, and 5 bases lay between the germline ends. Germline V gene data show CDR1 as DFQATT and CDR2 as SNEGSKA (reference sequence). The CDR3 sequence is 11 residues long. The CDR3 here is CSAIDYNEQFF. The DNA of the CDR3 is TGCAGTGCTATAGATTACAATGAGCAGTTCTTC.

The chain employs TRBV13 and TRBJ1-6, with 7 nucleotides matching TRBD1. V shed 3 bases, J shed 9 bases, and the junction held 14 bases outside the gene matches. This CDR3 is 17 amino acids long. CDR1 and CDR2 from the germline V gene are PRHDT and FYEKMQ (reference sequence). CDR3: CASSLSGTAAGISPLHF. Here the CDR3 DNA reads TGTGCCAGCAGCTTGTCCGGGACAGCCGCGGGGATTTCACCCCTCCACTTT.

The chain employs TRBV2 and TRBJ1-1; the D is unclear. V lost 4 bases and J 5 bases, leaving 14 bases between the germline ends. The CDR3 contains 14 residues. Germline V gene lookup returns CDR1 SNHLY and CDR2 FYNNEI. The CDR3 reads CASSALGFGTEAFF. The CDR3 region has the DNA TGTGCCAGCAGTGCGCTAGGATTTGGGACTGAAGCTTTCTTT.

The gene calls are TRBV7-3 and TRBJ2-2; TRBD2 agrees at 10 bases. V was pared by 5 bases and J by 5 bases, with 8 bases of the junction left unmatched. The CDR3 consists of 16 residues. Germline V CDR1 and CDR2: SGHTA, FQGTGA. Written as DNA, the CDR3 is TGTGCCAGCAGCCCATCTAGCGGGAGAAGTACCGGGGAGCTGTTTTTT. It yields the protein CASSPSSGRSTGELFF.

The CDR3 spells CSVEVVDTQYF. CDR3 nucleotides: TGCAGCGTTGAGGTTGTTGATACGCAGTATTTT. The chain uses TRBV29-1 and TRBJ2-3; unclear D gene. The CDR3 is 11 amino acids. The V gene lost 3 bases and the J gene lost 6 bases, with 7 bases spanning the gap. Looked up from germline, CDR1 is SQVTM and CDR2 is ANQGSEA.

This sequence joins TRBV10-3 and TRBJ2-6, with D maybe TRBD2 (6 bases). Per the germline V gene, CDR1 is ENHRY and CDR2 is SYGVKD. Trimming pared 4 bases from V and 3 bases from J, leaving 16 bases between. The CDR3 extends over 17 amino acids. CDR3 region: CAISGGTEWSGANVLTF. The CDR3 DNA reads TGTGCCATCAGTGGCGGGACTGAGTGGAGTGGGGCCAACGTCCTGACTTTC.

The sample holds a few counts of this clonotype. This chain joins TRBV7-2 and TRBJ2-7, with D possibly being TRBD1 (7 bases). Germline CDR1 is SGHTA and CDR2 is FQGNSA. The CDR3 has 13 amino acids. Trimming removed 5 bases from V and 9 bases from J, with 17 bases in between. The CDR3 is CASSPGGTTSQYF. The CDR3 nucleotides are TGTGCCAGCAGCCCAGGGGGGACCACCTCGCAGTACTTC. The variable domain in full, with the rest retrieved from reference TRBV7-2 and TRBJ2-7, is GAGVSQSPSNKVTEKGKDVELRCDPISGHTALYWYRQSLGQGLEFLIYFQGNSAPDKSGLPSDRFSAERTGGSVSTLTIQRTQQEDSAVYLCASSPGGTTSQYFGPGTRLTVT.

This clonotype was recorded at least ten times. The rearrangement links TRBV6-1 to TRBJ2-7, with 10 bases identical to TRBD1. The CDR3 has 19 residues. The trim removed 7 bases at V and 0 bases at J, leaving 18 bases unmatched. Germline CDR1 and CDR2: MNHNS and SASEGT. CDR3 sequence reads: CASIIQATRRTGGSYEQYF. The CDR3 DNA is TGTGCCAGCATCATACAAGCCACAAGGCGGACAGGGGGCTCCTACGAGCAGTACTTC.

The rearrangement uses TRBV5-1 and TRBJ2-1, with 8 positions matching TRBD2. J gave up 6 bases and V 5 bases, and 7 bases lay outside the gene matches. Germline loops: CDR1 SGHRS, CDR2 YFSETQ. The CDR3 spans 14 residues. The CDR3 spells CASRREGPGNEQFF. The DNA of the CDR3 is TGCGCCAGCAGACGGGAGGGCCCCGGCAATGAGCAGTTCTTC.

The chain is built from TRBV7-9 and TRBJ2-3; no clear D gene. Germline CDR1 and CDR2: SEHNR and FQNEAQ (reference sequence). This CDR3 has 15 amino acids. Trimming removed 2 bases from V and 4 bases from J, with 13 bases in between. CDR3 nucleotides: TGTGCCAGCAGCTTATTCCCTAAAAACCCAGATACGCAGTATTTT. Its translation: CASSLFPKNPDTQYF.

To note about this clonotype: The final CDR3 position lacks the conserved phenylalanine or tryptophan, pointing to a likely read error. This chain joins TRBV29-1 and TRBJ1-1, with D unclear. V lost 7 bases, J lost 5 bases, and 11 bases lay in between. CDR1 and CDR2 from the germline V gene are SQVTM and ANQGSEA. The CDR3 is made up of 11 amino acids. The CDR3 sequence is CSASSRTEAFL. CDR3 DNA sequence: TGCAGCGCCTCGTCCCGGACTGAAGCTTTCCTT.

The CDR3 nucleotides are TGTGCCAGCAGCTTAGCGGCTAGCGGAGTTGGGGTAGATACGCAGTATTTT. This translates into CASSLAASGVGVDTQYF. The J gene is TRBJ2-3, the V gene TRBV11-2, with 7 positions matching TRBD2. The V gene end was trimmed by 1 base and the J gene end by 5 bases; junction bases not matched to a gene: 12. The CDR3 has 17 amino acids. CDR1 is SGHAT, CDR2 FQNNGV, per germline.